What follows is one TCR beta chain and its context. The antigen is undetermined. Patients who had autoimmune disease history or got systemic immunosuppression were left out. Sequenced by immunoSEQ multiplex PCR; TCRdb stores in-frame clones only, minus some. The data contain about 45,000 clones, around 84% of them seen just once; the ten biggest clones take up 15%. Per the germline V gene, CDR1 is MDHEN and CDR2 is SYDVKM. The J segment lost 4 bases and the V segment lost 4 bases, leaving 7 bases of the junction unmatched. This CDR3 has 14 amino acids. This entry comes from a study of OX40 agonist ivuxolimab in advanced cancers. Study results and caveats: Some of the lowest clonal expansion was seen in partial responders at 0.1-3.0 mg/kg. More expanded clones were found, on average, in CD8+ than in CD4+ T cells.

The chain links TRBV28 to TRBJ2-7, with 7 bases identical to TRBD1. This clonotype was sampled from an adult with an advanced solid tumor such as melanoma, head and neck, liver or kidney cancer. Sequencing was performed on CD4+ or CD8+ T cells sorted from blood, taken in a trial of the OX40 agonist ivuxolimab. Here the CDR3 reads CASSSTGMGYEQYF. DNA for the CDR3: TGTGCCAGCAGTTCGACAGGGATGGGTTACGAGCAGTACTTC.